The following is a T cell receptor beta chain sequence with its context. Its antigen is as yet unknown. PCR primers comprised 60 Vbeta and 13 Jbeta primers. The repertoire was sequenced with immunoSEQ multiplex PCR; TCRdb's copy has only in-frame clones and lacks some. The specimen's table records about 130,000 clones. Healthy donors of bone marrow made up the group. The sample comes from a study of cytomegalovirus exposure and HLA in healthy donors. Findings and caveats of the study: Previous analysis showed most TCR beta V segments were productive about 87% or about 30% of the time. Most TCR sequences were rare, but some public TCRs occurred in many donors. Immune exposure information comprised only CMV serostatus.

The TCR comes from a man under 40 in good health and CMV-seronegative. Material for sequencing was PBMCs.

Here the CDR3 reads CASSFSTYSWYGYTF. The CDR3 nucleotides are TGTGCCAGCAGTTTCTCGACATACTCGTGGTATGGCTACACCTTC. This chain links TRBV27 with TRBJ1-2; D uncertain. The V gene lost 3 bases and the J gene lost 5 bases, with 16 bases spanning the gap. The CDR3 totals 15 residues. CDR1 MNHEY and CDR2 SMNVEV come from the germline V gene (reference sequence).